This T cell receptor (beta chain) was found in a study of OX40 agonist ivuxolimab in advanced cancers. Germline V gene data show CDR1 as MGHRA and CDR2 as YSYEKL. The length of the CDR3 is 14 residues. Deletions cut 4 bases from V and 5 bases from J, with 14 bases between. Autoimmune disease history or systemic immunosuppression disqualified patients. This clone has just a few counts. The table came from immunoSEQ multiplex PCR; TCRdb's copy has only in-frame clones and leaves some out. The repertoire holds approximately 49,000 clones, with less than 85% as singletons. This sequence was found in an adult with an advanced solid tumor such as melanoma, head and neck, liver or kidney cancer. Here the sequenced sample was CD4+ or CD8+ T cells sorted from blood, taken in a trial of the OX40 agonist ivuxolimab. This chain connects TRBV4-1 to TRBJ1-2, with D possibly TRBD1 on 6 matching bases. The CDR3 bases are TGCGCCAGCAGCCGTCTGGGGGCTCAGTATGGCTACACCTTC. It is translated as CASSRLGAQYGYTF.